Below are 10 T cell receptor beta chains sequenced from a single sample in a study of blood T cell repertoires in COVID-19. TCRdb keeps only in-frame clones here, not all; method: immunoSEQ multiplex PCR. The table includes a few hundred thousand clones, 70% to 90% detected once. Sequencing was performed on PBMCs or T cells enriched from blood (not recorded which). Receptor source: a man aged 35 to 55 in a cohort exposed to, infected with or recovered from COVID-19 (not recorded which).

The CDR3 coding sequence is TGTGCCAGCAGCGTGACGGACAGAACGAACACTGAAGCTTTCTTT. Translation: CASSVTDRTNTEAFF. The rearrangement joins TRBV9 to TRBJ1-1, with D perhaps TRBD1 (6 bases). This CDR3 is built from 15 residues. CDR1 SGDLS and CDR2 YYNGEE come from the germline V gene. The ends were cut back, 2 bases at V and 1 base at J, with 12 bases in the middle. Full variable domain (outside the CDR3, taken from reference TRBV9 and TRBJ1-1): DSGVTQTPKHLITATGQRVTLRCSPRSGDLSVYWYQQSLDQGLQFLIQYYNGEERAKGNILERFSAQQFPDLHSELNLSSLELGDSALYFCASSVTDRTNTEAFFGQGTRLTVV.

V is TRBV5-1 and J is TRBJ1-2, with 10 bases fitting TRBD1. Trimming removed 3 bases from V and 5 bases from J; junction bases left unmatched: 4. The CDR3 spans 14 residues. CDR1 and CDR2 from the germline V gene are SGHRS and YFSETQ. The CDR3 DNA is TGCGCCAGCAGCTGGGGGACAGGGGTTTATGGCTACACCTTC. This gives the protein CASSWGTGVYGYTF.

The chain employs TRBV27 and TRBJ2-6; D perhaps matches TRBD2 (7 bases). Germline V gene sequence: CDR1 MNHEY, CDR2 SMNVEV (reference sequence). The ends were cut back, 6 bases at V and 4 bases at J, with 13 bases in the middle. The CDR3 is made up of 15 amino acids. CDR3 DNA: TGTGCCAGCAGAGGGGGGGCGCTGGGGGCCAACGTCCTGACTTTC. Translated, it gives CASRGGALGANVLTF.

This chain uses TRBV6-5 with TRBJ2-6; the match to TRBD1 covers 7 bases. The trim removed 7 bases at V and 2 bases at J, leaving 5 bases unmatched. Germline V gives CDR1 MNHEY, CDR2 SVGAGI. The CDR3 has 15 residues. The CDR3 nucleotides read TGTGCCAGCAAAAGCCAGGGGGCTGGGGCCAACGTCCTGACTTTC. Its protein product is CASKSQGAGANVLTF.

This chain joins TRBV5-5 and TRBJ1-3; the D is unclear. The V end lost 4 bases, the J end lost 4 bases, and 12 bases lay between the germline ends. Germline CDR1 and CDR2: SGHKS and YYEKEE (reference sequence). This CDR3 has 14 amino acids. The CDR3 DNA reads TGTGCCAGCAGCCAATCACCCAGGGGAAACACCATATATTTT. Translating it yields CASSQSPRGNTIYF.

This rearrangement joins TRBV18 to TRBJ2-5; 8 nucleotides match TRBD1. From germline, CDR1 is KGHSH and CDR2 LQKENI. CDR3 length: 16 residues. The V and J ends lost 1 base and 2 bases, in that order; junction bases with no gene match: 6. CDR3 DNA sequence: TGTGCCAGCTCACCACTAGGGACAGGCATTCAAGAGACCCAGTACTTC. Its translation: CASSPLGTGIQETQYF.

The chain joins TRBV6-4 to TRBJ1-5; TRBD1 matches at 10 bases. Germline-derived CDR1 and CDR2 are MRHNA and SNTAGT. The CDR3 has 14 amino acids. V dropped 8 bases and J dropped 4; count of bases not matched to a gene: 5. The CDR3 reads CASRGTGDNQPQHF. CDR3 DNA sequence: TGTGCCAGCCGCGGGACAGGGGATAATCAGCCCCAGCATTTT.

The chain has TRBV27 and TRBJ2-1, with 15 nucleotides matching TRBD2. The germline V gene has CDR1 MNHEY and CDR2 SMNVEV (reference sequence). The CDR3 has 15 amino acids. The ends lost 3 bases at V and 9 bases at J; junction bases unmatched: 3. In DNA, the CDR3 is TGTGCCAGCAGTTTGGGACTAGCGGGAGGACGTGAGCAGTTCTTC. Protein product: CASSLGLAGGREQFF.

The genes are TRBV6-2 or TRBV6-3 and TRBJ1-2; D is uncertain. The CDR3 sequence is 14 residues long. Trimming took 2 bases from V and 13 from J, leaving 20 bases between them. The germline V gene has CDR1 MNHEY and CDR2 SVGEGT. In nucleotides, the CDR3 is TGTGCCAGCAGTTACGCCCAAATTGGAGGGAAAAGCACCTTC. As protein: CASSYAQIGGKSTF.

The chain uses TRBV5-5 and TRBJ2-5; D is undetermined. Germline loops: CDR1 SGHKS, CDR2 YYEKEE (reference sequence). Trimming stripped 2 bases from V and 4 bases from J, with 21 bases between. The CDR3 covers 17 residues. CDR3 nucleotide sequence: TGTGCCAGCAGCTTAAGCCTCAGGCAGGCCCTGTTAGAGACCCAGTACTTC. Translating it yields CASSLSLRQALLETQYF.